Here is one T cell receptor (beta chain) with its context. The target antigen is unknown. The entry originates in a study of T cells in Graves' hyperthyroidism and ophthalmopathy. About the study: Before any treatment, at initial diagnosis, peripheral blood was collected. Study-wide results and caveats: Ophthalmopathy was distinguished from stable hyperthyroidism by 13 V-J signatures.

TCR beta CDR3 regions were amplified from RNA transcripts. With the HTBI primer set, the TCR CDR3 went through a first round of RT-PCR. TCRdb re-called the multiplex PCR reads with MiXCR, one entry per CDR3 protein. This table has about 480,000 distinct CDR3 sequences, roughly 25% appearing once. V gave up 8 bases and J gave up 1 base, with 11 bases separating them. From germline, CDR1 is SNHLY and CDR2 FYNNEI. The CDR3 covers 13 residues. Exclusions: uncontrolled infection, other autoimmune disease, pregnancy, lactation. The specimen sequenced was blood. The chain employs TRBV2 and TRBJ1-1; D may be TRBD1 (5 bases). This TCR came from a woman aged 25 to 39 with Graves' ophthalmopathy. The CDR3 region has the DNA TGTGCCAGCCCAGGGAGTCGGAACACTGAAGCTTTCTTT. It translates to CASPGSRNTEAFF.